This T cell receptor (beta chain) comes out of a study of blood T cells in healthy people across ages. Whole-study results and caveats: As age increased, TCR beta diversity per million T cells fell in a roughly linear fashion.

Sample-barcoded 5' priming and a J-beta primer mix drove a second PCR of about 6 to 12 cycles. Each CDR3 protein is one row after TCRdb ran MiXCR on the 5' RACE reads. The table includes hundreds of thousands of distinct CDR3 sequences, under 30% detected once. This clonotype turned up a few times. Its matching antigen is unknown. These data are also associated with another study on T cells of mothers and their children.

This clonotype was obtained from a boy aged 5 to 17 in good health. The material sequenced was blood.

The CDR3 coding sequence is TGTGCCAGCTCACCAGACGGTTTCGGGGAGCTGTTTTTT. Translation: CASSPDGFGELFF. This chain joins TRBV18 and TRBJ2-2, with D hard to call. The V gene lost 2 bases and the J gene lost 7 bases, with 8 bases spanning the gap. CDR3 length equals 13 residues. Germline loops: CDR1 KGHSH, CDR2 LQKENI.